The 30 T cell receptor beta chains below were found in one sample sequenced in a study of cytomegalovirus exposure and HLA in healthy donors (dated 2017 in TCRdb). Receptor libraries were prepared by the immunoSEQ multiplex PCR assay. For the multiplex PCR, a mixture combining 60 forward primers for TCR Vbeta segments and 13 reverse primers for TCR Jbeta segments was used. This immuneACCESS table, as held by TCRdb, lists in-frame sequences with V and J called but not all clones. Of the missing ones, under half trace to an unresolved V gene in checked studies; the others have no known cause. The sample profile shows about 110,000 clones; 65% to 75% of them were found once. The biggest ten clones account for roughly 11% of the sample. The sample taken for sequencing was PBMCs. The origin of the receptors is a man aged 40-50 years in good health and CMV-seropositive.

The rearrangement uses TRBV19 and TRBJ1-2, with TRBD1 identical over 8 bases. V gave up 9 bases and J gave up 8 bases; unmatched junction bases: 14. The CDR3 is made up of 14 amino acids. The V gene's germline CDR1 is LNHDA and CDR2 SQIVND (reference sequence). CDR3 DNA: TGTGCCAGCCACTTCACGACAGGGGTTGAAGGCTACACCTTC. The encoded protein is CASHFTTGVEGYTF. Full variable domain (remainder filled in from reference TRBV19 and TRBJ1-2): DGGITQSPKYLFRKEGQNVTLSCEQNLNHDAMYWYRQDPGQGLRLIYYSQIVNDFQKGDIAEGYSVSREKKESFPLTVTSAQKNPTAFYLCASHFTTGVEGYTFGSGTRLTVV.

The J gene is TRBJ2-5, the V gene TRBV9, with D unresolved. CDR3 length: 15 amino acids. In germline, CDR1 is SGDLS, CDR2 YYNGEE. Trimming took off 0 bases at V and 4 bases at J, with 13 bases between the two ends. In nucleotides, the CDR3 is TGTGCCAGCAGCGTAGACGCCAGTCAGGCAGAGACCCAGTACTTC. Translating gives CASSVDASQAETQYF.

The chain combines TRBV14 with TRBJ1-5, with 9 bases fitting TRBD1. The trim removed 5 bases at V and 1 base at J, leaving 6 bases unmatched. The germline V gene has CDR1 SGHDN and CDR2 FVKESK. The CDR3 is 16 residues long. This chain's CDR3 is CASSSGTGMSNQPQHF. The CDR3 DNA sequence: TGTGCCAGCAGCTCAGGGACAGGGATGAGCAATCAGCCCCAGCATTTT.

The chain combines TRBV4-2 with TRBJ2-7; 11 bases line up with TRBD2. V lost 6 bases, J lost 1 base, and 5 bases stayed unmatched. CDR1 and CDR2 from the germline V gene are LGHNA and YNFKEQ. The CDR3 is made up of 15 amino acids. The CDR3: CASSHGTSGSYEQYV. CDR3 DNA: TGTGCCAGCAGTCACGGGACTAGCGGATCCTACGAGCAGTACGTC.

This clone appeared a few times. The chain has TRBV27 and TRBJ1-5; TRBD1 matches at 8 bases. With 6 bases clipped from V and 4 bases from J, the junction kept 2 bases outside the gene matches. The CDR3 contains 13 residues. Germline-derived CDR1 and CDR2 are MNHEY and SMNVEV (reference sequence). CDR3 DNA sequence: TGTGCCAGCAGACAGGGGGGAAATCAGCCCCAGCATTTT. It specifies CASRQGGNQPQHF.

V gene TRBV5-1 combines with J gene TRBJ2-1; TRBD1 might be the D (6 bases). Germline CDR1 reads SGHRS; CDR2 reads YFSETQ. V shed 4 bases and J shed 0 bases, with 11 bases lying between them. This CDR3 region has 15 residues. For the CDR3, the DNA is TGCGCCAGCAGCCCAGGGGCCGGCTCCTACAATGAGCAGTTCTTC. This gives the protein CASSPGAGSYNEQFF.

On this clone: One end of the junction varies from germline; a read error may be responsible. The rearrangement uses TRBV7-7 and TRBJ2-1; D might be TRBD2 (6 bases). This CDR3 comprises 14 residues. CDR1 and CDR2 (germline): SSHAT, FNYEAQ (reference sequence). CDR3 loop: CASSLEAGFNEQFF. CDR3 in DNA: TGTGCTAGCAGCTTAGAGGCGGGGTTCAATGAGCAGTTCTTC.

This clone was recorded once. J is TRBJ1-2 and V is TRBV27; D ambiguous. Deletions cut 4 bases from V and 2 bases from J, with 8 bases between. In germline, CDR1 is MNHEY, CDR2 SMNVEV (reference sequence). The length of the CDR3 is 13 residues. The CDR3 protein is CASSYGTNYGYTF. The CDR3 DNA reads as TGTGCCAGCAGTTATGGCACCAACTATGGCTACACCTTC.

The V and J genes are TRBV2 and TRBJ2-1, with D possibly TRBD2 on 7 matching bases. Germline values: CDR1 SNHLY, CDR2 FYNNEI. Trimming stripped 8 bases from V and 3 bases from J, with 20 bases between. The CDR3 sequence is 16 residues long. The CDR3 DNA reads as TGTGCCAGCGCCCCGGGGGGCGGGGCCCACTACAATGAGCAGTTCTTC. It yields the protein CASAPGGGAHYNEQFF.

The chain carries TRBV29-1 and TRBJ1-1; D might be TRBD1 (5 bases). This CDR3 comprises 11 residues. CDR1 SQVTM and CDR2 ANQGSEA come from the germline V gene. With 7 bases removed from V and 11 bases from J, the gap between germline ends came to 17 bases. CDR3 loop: CSGLGLSGAFF. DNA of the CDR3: TGCAGCGGCCTGGGACTATCGGGGGCTTTCTTT.

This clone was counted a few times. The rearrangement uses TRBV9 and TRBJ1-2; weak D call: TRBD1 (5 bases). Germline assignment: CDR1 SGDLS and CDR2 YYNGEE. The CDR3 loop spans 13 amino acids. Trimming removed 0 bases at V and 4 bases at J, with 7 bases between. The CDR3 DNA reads TGTGCCAGCAGCGTAGATGGGGCCTATGGCTACACCTTC. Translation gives CASSVDGAYGYTF.

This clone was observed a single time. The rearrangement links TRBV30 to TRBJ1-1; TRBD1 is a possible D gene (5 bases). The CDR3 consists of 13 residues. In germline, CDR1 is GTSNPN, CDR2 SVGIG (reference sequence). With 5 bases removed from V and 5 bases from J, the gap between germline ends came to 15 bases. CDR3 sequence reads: CAWGLTDGTEAFF. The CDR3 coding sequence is TGTGCCTGGGGTCTGACAGATGGGACTGAAGCTTTCTTT.

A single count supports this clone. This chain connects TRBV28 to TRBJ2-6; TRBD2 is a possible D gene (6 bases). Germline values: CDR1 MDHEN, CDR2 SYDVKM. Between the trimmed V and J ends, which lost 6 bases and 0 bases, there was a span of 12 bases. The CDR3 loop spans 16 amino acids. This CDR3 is CASSSGGPSGANVLTF. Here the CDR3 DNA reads TGTGCCAGCAGCTCCGGGGGTCCCTCTGGGGCCAACGTCCTGACTTTC. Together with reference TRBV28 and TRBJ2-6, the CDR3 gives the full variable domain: DVKVTQSSRYLVKRTGEKVFLECVQDMDHENMFWYRQDPGLGLRLIYFSYDVKMKEKGDIPEGYSVSREKKERFSLILESASTNQTSMYLCASSSGGPSGANVLTFGAGSRLTVL.

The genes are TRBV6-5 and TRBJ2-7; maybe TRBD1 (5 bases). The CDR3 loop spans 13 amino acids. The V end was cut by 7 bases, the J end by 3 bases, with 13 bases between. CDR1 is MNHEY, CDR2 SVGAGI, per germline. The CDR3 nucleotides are TGTGCCAGCATCGACAGTTATCTCTACGAGCAGTACTTC. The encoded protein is CASIDSYLYEQYF.

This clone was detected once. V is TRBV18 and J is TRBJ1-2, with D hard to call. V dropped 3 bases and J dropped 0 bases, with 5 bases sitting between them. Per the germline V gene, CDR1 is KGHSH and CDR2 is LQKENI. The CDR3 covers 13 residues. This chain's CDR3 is CASSPEPNYGYTF. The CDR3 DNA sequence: TGTGCCAGCTCACCGGAGCCTAACTATGGCTACACCTTC.

The CDR3 coding sequence is TGCGCCAGCAGCTTGGCTGGGAGAAGCAATCAGCCCCAGCATTTT. It translates to CASSLAGRSNQPQHF. The V call is TRBV5-1, the J call TRBJ1-5; D not resolved. This CDR3 is 15 amino acids long. The germline V gene encodes CDR1 SGHRS and CDR2 YFSETQ. Trimming pared 0 bases from V and 1 base from J, leaving 8 bases between.

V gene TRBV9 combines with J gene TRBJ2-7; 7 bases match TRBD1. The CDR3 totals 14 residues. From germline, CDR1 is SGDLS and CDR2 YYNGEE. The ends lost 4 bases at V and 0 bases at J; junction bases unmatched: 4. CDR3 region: CASSLRTGSYEQYF. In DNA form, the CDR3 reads TGTGCCAGCAGCCTCCGGACAGGCTCCTACGAGCAGTACTTC.

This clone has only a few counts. This CDR3 is CASSYPGQGMEQYV. Here the CDR3 DNA reads TGTGCCAGCAGTTACCCGGGACAGGGGATGGAGCAGTACGTC. The chain combines TRBV2 with TRBJ2-7; TRBD1 agrees at 10 bases. This CDR3 comprises 14 residues. The V gene end was trimmed by 5 bases and the J gene end by 7 bases; junction bases not matched to a gene: 8. Germline-derived CDR1 and CDR2 are SNHLY and FYNNEI.

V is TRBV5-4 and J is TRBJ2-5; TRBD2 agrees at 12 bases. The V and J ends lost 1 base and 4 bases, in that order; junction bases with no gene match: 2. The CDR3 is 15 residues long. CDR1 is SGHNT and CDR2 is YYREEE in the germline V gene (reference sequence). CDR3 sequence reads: CASSLQLAGGETQYF. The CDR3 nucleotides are TGTGCCAGCAGCTTGCAACTAGCGGGAGGAGAGACCCAGTACTTC. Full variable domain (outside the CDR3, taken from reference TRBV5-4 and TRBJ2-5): ETGVTQSPTHLIKTRGQQVTLRCSSQSGHNTVSWYQQALGQGPQFIFQYYREEENGRGNFPPRFSGLQFPNYSSELNVNALELDDSALYLCASSLQLAGGETQYFGPGTRLLVL.

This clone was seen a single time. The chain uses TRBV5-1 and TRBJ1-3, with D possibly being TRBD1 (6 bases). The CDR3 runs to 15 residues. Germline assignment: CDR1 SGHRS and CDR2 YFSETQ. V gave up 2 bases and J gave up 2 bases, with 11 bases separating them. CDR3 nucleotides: TGCGCCAGCAGCTTATCGGGGGGGCCTGGAAACACCATATATTTT. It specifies CASSLSGGPGNTIYF.

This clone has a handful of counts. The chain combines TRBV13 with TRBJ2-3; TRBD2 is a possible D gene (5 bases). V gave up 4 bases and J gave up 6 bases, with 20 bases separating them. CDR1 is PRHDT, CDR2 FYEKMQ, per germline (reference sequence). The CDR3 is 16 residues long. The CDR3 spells CASSYRTGSNRDTQYF. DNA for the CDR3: TGTGCCAGCAGCTACCGGACGGGGAGCAATCGGGATACGCAGTATTTT.

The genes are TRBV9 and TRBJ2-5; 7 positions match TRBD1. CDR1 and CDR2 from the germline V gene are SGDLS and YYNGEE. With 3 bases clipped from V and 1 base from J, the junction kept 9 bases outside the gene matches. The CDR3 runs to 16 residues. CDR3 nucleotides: TGTGCCAGCAGCGCGTGGCTACAGGGGTCCCAAGAGACCCAGTACTTC. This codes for CASSAWLQGSQETQYF.

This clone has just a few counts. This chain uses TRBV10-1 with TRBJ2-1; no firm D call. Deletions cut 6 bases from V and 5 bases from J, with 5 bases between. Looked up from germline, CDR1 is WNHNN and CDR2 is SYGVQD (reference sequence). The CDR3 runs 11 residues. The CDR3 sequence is CASSQNNEQFF. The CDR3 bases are TGCGCCAGCAGCCAGAACAATGAGCAGTTCTTC.

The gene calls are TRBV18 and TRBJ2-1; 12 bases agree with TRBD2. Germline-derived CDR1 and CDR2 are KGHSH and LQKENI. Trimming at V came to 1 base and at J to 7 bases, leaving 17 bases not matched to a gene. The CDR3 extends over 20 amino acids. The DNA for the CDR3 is TGTGCCAGCTCACCACTCCAGAGCATACTAGCGGGAGGCCGAGAAAATGAGCAGTTCTTC. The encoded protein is CASSPLQSILAGGRENEQFF.

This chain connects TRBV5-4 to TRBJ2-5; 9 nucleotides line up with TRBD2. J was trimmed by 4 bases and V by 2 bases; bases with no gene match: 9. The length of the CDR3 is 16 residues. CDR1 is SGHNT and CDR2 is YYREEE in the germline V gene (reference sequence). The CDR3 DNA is TGTGCCAGCAGCTTAAGAGGCGGGAGGGCCAGAGAGACCCAGTACTTC. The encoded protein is CASSLRGGRARETQYF.

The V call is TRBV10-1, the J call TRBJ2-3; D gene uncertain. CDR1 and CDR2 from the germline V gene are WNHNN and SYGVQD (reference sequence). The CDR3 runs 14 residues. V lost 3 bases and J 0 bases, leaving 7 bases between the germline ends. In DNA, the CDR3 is TGCGCCAGCAGTGAATATCCTAGCACAGATACGCAGTATTTT. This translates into CASSEYPSTDTQYF.

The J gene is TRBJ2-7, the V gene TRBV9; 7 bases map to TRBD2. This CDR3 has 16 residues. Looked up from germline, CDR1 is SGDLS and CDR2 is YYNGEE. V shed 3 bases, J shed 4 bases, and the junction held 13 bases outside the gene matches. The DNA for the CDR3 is TGTGCCAGCAGCGCAACGAGCGGGAACATAATTTACGAGCAGTACTTC. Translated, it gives CASSATSGNIIYEQYF.

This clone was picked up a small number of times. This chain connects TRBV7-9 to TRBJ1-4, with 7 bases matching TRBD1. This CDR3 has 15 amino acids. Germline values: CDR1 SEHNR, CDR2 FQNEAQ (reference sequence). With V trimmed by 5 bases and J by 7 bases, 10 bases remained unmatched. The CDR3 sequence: CASSPQRGQIEKLFF. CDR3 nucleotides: TGTGCCAGCAGCCCCCAAAGGGGGCAGATTGAAAAACTGTTTTTT.

CDR3 bases: TGTGCCAGCAGACCACTAGGAGGGAACACTGAAGCTTTCTTT. Translated, it gives CASRPLGGNTEAFF. The genes are TRBV27 and TRBJ1-1, with D unclear. This CDR3 spans 14 amino acids. The germline V gene encodes CDR1 MNHEY and CDR2 SMNVEV (reference sequence). Between the trimmed V and J ends, which lost 6 bases and 1 base, there was a span of 12 bases.

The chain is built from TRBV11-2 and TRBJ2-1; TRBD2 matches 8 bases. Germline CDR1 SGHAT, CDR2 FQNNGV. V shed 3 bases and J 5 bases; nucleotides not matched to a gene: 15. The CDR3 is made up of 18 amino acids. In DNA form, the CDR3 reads TGTGCCAGCAGCTTTGTCAGGGTACGGGAGGGCCTCGACAATGAGCAGTTCTTC. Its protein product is CASSFVRVREGLDNEQFF. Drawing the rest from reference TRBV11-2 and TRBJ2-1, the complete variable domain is EAGVAQSPRYKIIEKRQSVAFWCNPISGHATLYWYQQILGQGPKLLIQFQNNGVVDDSQLPKDRFSAERLKGVDSTLKIQPAKLEDSAVYLCASSFVRVREGLDNEQFFGPGTRLTVL.